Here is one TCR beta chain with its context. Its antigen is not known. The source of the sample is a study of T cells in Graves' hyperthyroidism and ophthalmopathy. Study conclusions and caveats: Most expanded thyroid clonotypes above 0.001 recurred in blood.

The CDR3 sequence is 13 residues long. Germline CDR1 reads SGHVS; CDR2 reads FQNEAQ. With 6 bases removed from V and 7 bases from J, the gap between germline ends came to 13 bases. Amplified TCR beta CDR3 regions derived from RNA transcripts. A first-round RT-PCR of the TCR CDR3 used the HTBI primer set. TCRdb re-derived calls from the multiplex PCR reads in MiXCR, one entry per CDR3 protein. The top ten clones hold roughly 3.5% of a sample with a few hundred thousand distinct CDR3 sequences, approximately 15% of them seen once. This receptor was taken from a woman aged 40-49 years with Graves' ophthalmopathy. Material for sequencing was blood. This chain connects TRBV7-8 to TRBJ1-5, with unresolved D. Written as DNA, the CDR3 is TGTGCCAGCAGACTAAGCGGAAGCCAGCCCCAGCATTTT. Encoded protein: CASRLSGSQPQHF.